A selection of T cell receptor beta chains follows, all from one sample in a study of blood T cell repertoires in COVID-19. Data came from immunoSEQ multiplex PCR; TCRdb stores just in-frame clones and leaves some out. The profile shows under 200,000 clones, approximately 80% of them singletons. The specimen was PBMCs or T cells enriched from blood (not recorded which). The receptor source for this set is a woman aged 55-75 years with acute COVID-19. The CDR3 runs from the conserved cysteine through the conserved F or W. A D gene is named only where the DNA matches it firmly. The size of a clone is reported for some rows only, either as once, few or many, or as a class for expanded clones.

j_gene,abundance,v_gene,d_gene,CDR3aa,CDR3nt
TRBJ1-5,-,TRBV19,-,CASSRDIPWEPQHF,TGTGCCAGTAGTCGGGACATCCCTTGGGAGCCCCAGCATTTT
TRBJ1-5,-,TRBV6-1,-,CASSDGLTFNQPQHF,TGTGCCAGCAGTGACGGACTGACTTTTAATCAGCCCCAGCATTTT
TRBJ1-1,-,TRBV19,-,CASSGRPNTEAFF,TGTGCCAGTAGTGGGCGTCCCAACACTGAAGCTTTCTTT
TRBJ2-1,-,TRBV19,-,CASSAQVVVPGSFGEQFF,TGTGCCAGTAGTGCCCAGGTGGTGGTTCCCGGGAGCTTTGGTGAGCAGTTCTTC
TRBJ2-7,few,TRBV6-5,TRBD2,CASSPLAGGYEQYF,TGTGCCAGCAGTCCATTAGCGGGAGGCTACGAGCAGTACTTC
TRBJ2-7,-,TRBV14,-,CASSPLLGTVPYEQYF,TGTGCCAGCAGCCCGCTCCTCGGGACTGTCCCCTACGAGCAGTACTTC
TRBJ1-2,-,TRBV19,TRBD1,CASTISETGGLWYGYTF,TGTGCCAGTACCATTAGCGAGACAGGGGGCCTTTGGTATGGCTACACCTTC
TRBJ1-1,few,TRBV29-1,-,CSVAGKLFTEAFF,TGCAGCGTTGCAGGGAAGTTATTCACTGAAGCTTTCTTT
TRBJ1-2,-,TRBV28,TRBD1,CASIVGTEANYGYTF,TGTGCCAGCATAGTGGGGACAGAGGCTAACTATGGCTACACCTTC
TRBJ1-6,-,TRBV9,TRBD1,CASSVGTGGDSPLHF,TGTGCCAGCAGCGTCGGTACAGGGGGTGATTCACCCCTCCACTTT
TRBJ1-1,once,TRBV11-2,TRBD1,CASSPGQGLEAFF,TGTGCCAGCAGCCCTGGACAGGGACTGGAAGCTTTCTTT
TRBJ1-1,-,TRBV6-5,-,CASSLYSPVNTEAFF,TGTGCCAGCAGTCTATATTCCCCGGTGAACACTGAAGCTTTCTTT
TRBJ2-1,-,TRBV7-9,TRBD2,CASSWGTSGNEQFF,TGTGCCAGCAGCTGGGGGACTAGCGGAAATGAGCAGTTCTTC
TRBJ2-3,-,TRBV6-5,-,CASSPRNRATDTQYF,TGTGCCAGCAGTCCTCGGAACAGGGCGACAGATACGCAGTATTTT
TRBJ1-2,-,TRBV2,-,CASSVSRVENGYTF,TGTGCCAGCAGTGTATCCAGGGTTGAGAATGGCTACACCTTC
TRBJ2-3,-,TRBV24-1,TRBD2,CATSNSGAADTQYF,TGTGCCACCAGTAATAGCGGGGCGGCAGATACGCAGTATTTT
TRBJ1-5,-,TRBV7-2,-,CASSFMDSQPQHF,TGTGCCAGCAGCTTTATGGACAGCCAGCCCCAGCATTTT
TRBJ2-3,-,TRBV7-9,-,CASSLVTKDTQYF,TGTGCCAGCAGCTTAGTGACAAAAGATACGCAGTATTTT
TRBJ1-1,-,TRBV7-2,-,CASSPRTEAFF,TGTGCCAGCAGCCCCCGGACTGAAGCTTTCTTT
TRBJ2-5,-,TRBV12-3/TRBV12-4,-,CAIPRLGEETQYF,TGTGCCATCCCGAGGTTAGGGGAAGAGACCCAGTACTTC
TRBJ2-7,-,TRBV20-1,-,CSASLGAAYYEQYF,TGCAGTGCTAGTCTGGGGGCCGCTTACTACGAGCAGTACTTC
TRBJ1-5,once,TRBV7-2,-,CASSSDRIQPQHF,TGTGCCAGCAGCTCAGACAGGATCCAGCCCCAGCATTTT
TRBJ1-4,-,TRBV6-6,-,CASSPGTQTNEKLFF,TGTGCCAGCAGCCCGGGGACACAAACTAATGAAAAACTGTTTTTT
TRBJ1-1,few,TRBV6-2/TRBV6-3,-,CASSKDIREAFF,TGTGCCAGCAGTAAGGACATCCGAGAAGCTTTCTTT
TRBJ2-1,once,TRBV7-8,-,CASSLERSSVYNEQFF,TGTGCCAGCAGCTTAGAGCGGTCTAGCGTCTACAATGAGCAGTTCTTC
TRBJ1-2,-,TRBV6-5,TRBD1,CASSNNGQGYGYTF,TGTGCCAGCAGCAATAATGGACAGGGTTATGGCTACACCTTC
TRBJ1-2,once,TRBV5-4,-,CASSFGTIQDGYTF,TGTGCCAGCAGCTTCGGGACAATCCAGGATGGCTACACCTTC
TRBJ1-1,-,TRBV5-1,-,CASSLENGSEAFF,TGCGCCAGCAGCTTGGAGAACGGGTCCGAAGCTTTCTTT
TRBJ1-4,-,TRBV4-1,-,CASSQGESWGDEKLFF,TGCGCCAGCAGCCAAGGTGAAAGCTGGGGGGATGAAAAACTGTTTTTT
TRBJ1-6,-,TRBV2,-,CASSERVFYNSPLHF,TGTGCCAGCAGTGAAAGAGTTTTCTATAATTCACCCCTCCACTTT
TRBJ2-5,-,TRBV2,-,CASSERLDQETQYF,TGTGCCAGCAGTGAACGGTTAGATCAAGAGACCCAGTACTTC
TRBJ2-1,once,TRBV21-1,-,CASSKSGTAYNEQFF,TGTGCCAGCAGCAAATCCGGGACAGCCTACAATGAGCAGTTCTTC
TRBJ2-1,-,TRBV10-2,TRBD2,CASSDLTSGGFSYNEQFF,TGCGCCAGCAGTGACCTGACTAGCGGGGGGTTCTCCTACAATGAGCAGTTCTTC
TRBJ1-5,-,TRBV10-2,-,CASRGGQGQPQHF,TGCGCCAGCAGGGGGGGGCAGGGTCAGCCCCAGCATTTT
TRBJ2-1,once,TRBV9,-,CASSVGNREFNEQFF,TGTGCCAGCAGCGTAGGGAACAGGGAATTCAATGAGCAGTTCTTC
TRBJ1-4,-,TRBV11-2,-,CASSGVGAMGEKLFF,TGTGCCAGCAGCGGGGTGGGGGCGATGGGGGAAAAACTGTTTTTT
TRBJ1-6,few,TRBV11-3,-,CASSLDHRSPLHF,TGTGCCAGCAGCTTAGATCACCGGTCACCCCTCCACTTT
TRBJ2-3,-,TRBV19,TRBD2,CASSILPLSSGGPSTDTQYF,TGTGCCAGTAGTATACTACCCTTGAGTAGCGGGGGCCCTAGCACAGATACGCAGTATTTT
TRBJ2-2,-,TRBV11-3,-,CASSLGAGGELFF,TGTGCCAGCAGCTTAGGCGCGGGCGGGGAGCTGTTTTTT
TRBJ1-3,-,TRBV6-5,TRBD1,CASSRQGVSGNTIYF,TGTGCCAGCAGTCGACAGGGAGTCTCTGGAAACACCATATATTTT
TRBJ1-1,-,TRBV4-1,-,CASSRPSRGRWGTEAFF,TGCGCCAGCAGCCGCCCCAGTAGGGGGAGATGGGGCACTGAAGCTTTCTTT
TRBJ1-3,-,TRBV9,-,CASSVAPASGNTIYF,TGTGCCAGCAGCGTAGCCCCTGCGTCTGGAAACACCATATATTTT
TRBJ1-1,-,TRBV10-3,TRBD1,CAIRTGGGTEAFF,TGTGCCATCAGAACAGGGGGCGGTACTGAAGCTTTCTTT
TRBJ1-5,-,TRBV7-2,-,CASSLALSNQPQHF,TGTGCCAGCAGCTTAGCCCTTAGCAATCAGCCCCAGCATTTT
TRBJ1-2,once,TRBV9,-,CASSVEQGVAGYTF,TGTGCCAGCAGCGTAGAACAGGGTGTCGCTGGCTACACCTTC
TRBJ2-7,-,TRBV7-2,-,CASSLAGGPSYEQYF,TGTGCCAGCAGCTTAGCGGGAGGTCCCTCCTACGAGCAGTACTTC
TRBJ1-2,-,TRBV19,-,CASSSGQHYGYTF,TGTGCCAGTAGTAGCGGACAGCACTATGGCTACACCTTC
TRBJ2-5,-,TRBV7-9,TRBD2,CASSLLSGSRGETQYF,TGTGCCAGCAGCTTACTTAGCGGGAGCCGGGGAGAGACCCAGTACTTC
TRBJ1-4,-,TRBV19,-,CASSSRTAGNEKLFF,TGTGCCAGTAGCTCGAGGACGGCGGGTAATGAAAAACTGTTTTTT
TRBJ2-2,-,TRBV7-9,TRBD2,CASTSRGLAGGEAGELFF,TGTGCCAGCACCTCCCGGGGACTAGCGGGAGGTGAGGCCGGGGAGCTGTTTTTT
TRBJ2-7,-,TRBV6-5,-,CASSHGGRTYEQYF,TGTGCCAGCAGCCACGGAGGGCGGACCTACGAGCAGTACTTC
TRBJ1-2,-,TRBV5-6,TRBD1,CASSLVGQGGYGYTF,TGTGCCAGCAGCTTGGTGGGACAGGGAGGGTATGGCTACACCTTC
TRBJ2-2,-,TRBV19,TRBD1,CASRIGQGPTGELFF,TGTGCCAGTAGGATCGGACAGGGGCCCACCGGGGAGCTGTTTTTT